The present entry profiles one T cell receptor (beta chain) with its context. As yet, its antigen is unknown. This sample is part of a study of CD8 T cells in ankylosing spondylitis. General study results and limits: Ankylosing spondylitis blood appeared to be characterized by a TCR beta motif of under ten highly homologous variants. A CD8+ phenotype characterized the disease-linked clones, which were relatively rare in peripheral blood.

Trimming took 3 bases from V and 1 from J, leaving 9 bases between them. Germline-derived CDR1 and CDR2 are PRHDT and FYEKMQ (reference sequence). This CDR3 is built from 14 residues. The TCR beta libraries were generated through quantitative 5'-RACE incorporating molecular barcodes. TCRdb analysed the 5' RACE reads with MiXCR anew, one entry per CDR3 protein. Among about 480,000 distinct CDR3 sequences, about 15% were seen once, and the ten largest hold 0.85% to 1.3%. Sequencing used blood, either unsorted or a sorted T cell fraction (not recorded which). This sequence joins TRBV13 and TRBJ2-5; D unclear. The origin of this receptor is a male donor with ankylosing spondylitis. DNA for the CDR3: TGTGCCAGCAGCTTTATGGGCCTCCAAGAGACCCAGTACTTC. Translating it yields CASSFMGLQETQYF. The full variable domain, in which reference TRBV13 and TRBJ2-5 provide the parts outside the CDR3, is AAGVIQSPRHLIKEKRETATLKCYPIPRHDTVYWYQQGPGQDPQFLISFYEKMQSDKGSIPDRFSAQQFSDYHSELNMSSLELGDSALYFCASSFMGLQETQYFGPGTRLLVL.